This TCR beta chain was recorded in a study of CD8+ T cells in alopecia areata. Broader study findings: Lesional scalp displayed greater clonality than normal scalp, most notably in alopecia totalis/universalis. TCR sharing across patients was less clear than in mice, possibly HLA-related. Significant decreases in scalp clonality and expanded CD8+ clones followed tofacitinib treatment.

The sequencing template was cDNA reverse transcribed from extracted RNA. This table comes from immunoSEQ multiplex PCR, and its TCRdb copy is limited to in-frame clones, with some not included. Among 130,000 or so clones, 70% to 90% were seen once, and the ten largest hold over 10%. With V trimmed by 7 bases and J by 8 bases, 8 bases remained unmatched. The CDR3 totals 14 residues. Per germline, CDR1 MNHEY and CDR2 SMNVEV (reference sequence). Treatment of the sample: oral pan-JAK inhibitor, 5-10 mg twice daily. Those with alopecia areata gave lesional scalp punch biopsies and peripheral blood. As regards this clone: Its specificity is not known.

The source material was CD8+ T cells sorted from blood, sampled at week 4, from a patient treated with tofacitinib. This sequence joins TRBV27 and TRBJ2-1, with 10 bases matching TRBD1. The origin of this receptor is a human donor with alopecia areata. In DNA form, the CDR3 reads TGTGCCAGCACCATGGGACAGGGGAACGATGAGCAGTTCTTC. Encoded protein: CASTMGQGNDEQFF.